This T cell receptor (beta chain) is drawn from a study of blood T cell repertoires in COVID-19. About the research overall: Sources were T cells, B-cell-depleted T cells, or PBMCs; the material itself was cDNA or gDNA.

In the original workflow: Estimation of nucleated cell counts was performed using reference gene primer amplification. TCRdb's copy holds only in-frame clones and misses some; the assay was immunoSEQ multiplex PCR. The V and J calls and clone size were taken over from that table, and D and trimming were inferred from the DNA. The table shows roughly 180,000 clones, with 80% to 90% occurring only once. The V and J ends lost 2 bases and 2 bases respectively, with 9 bases between them. Germline CDR1 and CDR2: LGHDT and YNNKEL (reference sequence). CDR3 length equals 14 residues. In this sample, this clone turned up a few times.

V is TRBV3-1 (or the pseudogene TRBV3-2) and J is TRBJ2-5; tentative D call: TRBD2 (5 bases). The TCR originated in a woman aged 45 to 65 with COVID-19, enrolled during active disease. The sequencing sample was made of peripheral blood. CDR3 residues: CASSQPTTQETQYF. The CDR3 nucleotides are TGTGCCAGCAGCCAACCGACTACTCAAGAGACCCAGTACTTC.